The rows below give T cell receptor beta chains drawn from one sample of a study of PD-1 blockade in classical Hodgkin lymphoma. Assay: immunoSEQ multiplex PCR; the TCRdb copy retains only in-frame clones and omits some. The table includes under 40,000 clones, around 82% detected once. The sample here was peripheral blood mononuclear cells (PBMCs), taken at baseline. The source is a human donor with classical Hodgkin lymphoma. Each CDR3 is given with its conserved first and last residue. Not all rows give a size; the values are once, few, many and, for expanded clones, a class.

cdr3_aa: CASSLRTLGELFF
cdr3_length: 13
v_call: TRBV27
j_call: TRBJ2-2
clone_size: .

cdr3_aa: CASSIGTGGTEAFF
cdr3_length: 14
v_call: TRBV19
j_call: TRBJ1-1
clone_size: .

cdr3_aa: CASSSTQKAGMNTEAFF
cdr3_length: 17
v_call: TRBV7-6
j_call: TRBJ1-1
clone_size: .

cdr3_aa: CASSFGNGGGEQYF
cdr3_length: 14
v_call: TRBV5-6
j_call: TRBJ2-7
clone_size: .

cdr3_aa: CASRALGPTGYEQYF
cdr3_length: 15
v_call: TRBV6-5
j_call: TRBJ2-7
clone_size: .

cdr3_aa: CSVGAWGYGYTF
cdr3_length: 12
v_call: TRBV29-1
j_call: TRBJ1-2
clone_size: .

cdr3_aa: CAISLAGTDTQYF
cdr3_length: 13
v_call: TRBV10-3
j_call: TRBJ2-3
clone_size: .

cdr3_aa: CASSGGPLNQPQHF
cdr3_length: 14
v_call: TRBV18
j_call: TRBJ1-5
clone_size: few

cdr3_aa: CASRAAGGHYGYTF
cdr3_length: 14
v_call: TRBV19
j_call: TRBJ1-2
clone_size: .

cdr3_aa: CASSLDGSGNTIYF
cdr3_length: 14
v_call: TRBV5-1
j_call: TRBJ1-3
clone_size: .

cdr3_aa: CASSPHQETQYF
cdr3_length: 12
v_call: TRBV7-9
j_call: TRBJ2-5
clone_size: .

cdr3_aa: CASSLDNLGYGYTF
cdr3_length: 14
v_call: TRBV7-9
j_call: TRBJ1-2
clone_size: .

cdr3_aa: CASTQLEGNTEAFF
cdr3_length: 14
v_call: TRBV2
j_call: TRBJ1-1
clone_size: .

cdr3_aa: CASSQLRWNSPLHF
cdr3_length: 14
v_call: TRBV4-3
j_call: TRBJ1-6
clone_size: .